This T cell receptor (beta chain) is from a study of blood T cell repertoires in COVID-19. Germline V lookup: CDR1 SQVTM, CDR2 ANQGSEA. The V gene lost 0 bases and the J gene lost 4 bases, with 6 bases spanning the gap. There are 13 residues in the CDR3. As handled by the study authors: Nucleated cell number was recorded as an estimate derived from reference gene primer amplification. The assay was immunoSEQ multiplex PCR, and TCRdb's table has in-frame clones only and misses some. That table furnishes V, J and clone size, whereas the DNA furnished D and trimming. Among some 120,000 clones listed, approximately 88% were seen once.

The source of this sequence is an older woman with acute or convalescent COVID-19. This chain uses TRBV29-1 with TRBJ2-2; the D is unclear. The source material was peripheral blood. DNA for the CDR3: TGCAGCGTTGAAGATCTCGGCACCGGGGAGCTGTTTTTT. Its protein is CSVEDLGTGELFF.